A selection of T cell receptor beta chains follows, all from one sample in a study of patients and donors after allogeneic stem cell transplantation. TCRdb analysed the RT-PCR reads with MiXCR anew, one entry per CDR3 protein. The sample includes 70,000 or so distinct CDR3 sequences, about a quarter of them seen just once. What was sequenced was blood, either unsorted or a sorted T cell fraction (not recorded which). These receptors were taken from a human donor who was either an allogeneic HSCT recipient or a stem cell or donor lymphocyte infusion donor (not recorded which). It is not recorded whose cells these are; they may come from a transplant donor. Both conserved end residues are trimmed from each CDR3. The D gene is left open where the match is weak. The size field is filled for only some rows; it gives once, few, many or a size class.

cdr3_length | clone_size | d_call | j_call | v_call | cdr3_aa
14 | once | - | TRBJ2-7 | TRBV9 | ASSAALGQGSYEQY
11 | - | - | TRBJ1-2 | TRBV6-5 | ASRILGTSGYT
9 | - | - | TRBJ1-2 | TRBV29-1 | SVAGNYGYT
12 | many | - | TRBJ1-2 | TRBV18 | ASSQGHYLYGYT
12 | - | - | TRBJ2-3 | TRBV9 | ASSPGQSENTQY
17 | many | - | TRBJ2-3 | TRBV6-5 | ASSYHSTPGGDRTDTQY
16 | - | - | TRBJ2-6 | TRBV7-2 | ASSLDAATFSGANVLT
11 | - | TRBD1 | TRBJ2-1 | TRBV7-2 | ASSMDRDGEQF
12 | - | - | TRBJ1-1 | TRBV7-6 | ASSLAAKNTEAF
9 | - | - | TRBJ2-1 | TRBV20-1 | SARRVNEQF
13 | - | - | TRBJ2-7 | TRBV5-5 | ASSLGPAPSYEQY
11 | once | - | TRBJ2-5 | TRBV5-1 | ASSQTGMETQY
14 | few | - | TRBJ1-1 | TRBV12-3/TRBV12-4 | ASSLSAGTVNTEAF
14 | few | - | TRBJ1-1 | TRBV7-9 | ASSPLQTQENTEAF
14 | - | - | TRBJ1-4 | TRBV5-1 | ASSFEVTARNEKLF
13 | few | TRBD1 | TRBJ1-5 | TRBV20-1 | SARDDRGSYQPQH
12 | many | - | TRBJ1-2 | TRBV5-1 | ASSWADSTYGYT
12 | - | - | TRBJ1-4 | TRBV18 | ASYETPTNEKLF
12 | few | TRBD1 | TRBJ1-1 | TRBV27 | ASRPTGVSGEAF
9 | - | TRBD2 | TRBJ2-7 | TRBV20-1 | SASLAGEQY
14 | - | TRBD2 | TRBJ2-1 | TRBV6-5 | ASSYSKSGGAGEQF
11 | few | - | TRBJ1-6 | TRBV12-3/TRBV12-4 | ASSFWVRSPLH
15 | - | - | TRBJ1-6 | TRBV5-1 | ASSLWESASYNSPLH
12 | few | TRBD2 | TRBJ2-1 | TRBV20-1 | SANRDYSYNEQF
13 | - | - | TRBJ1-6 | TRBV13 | ASSFPGAGNSPLH
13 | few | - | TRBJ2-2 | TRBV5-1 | ASSFWQGSTGELF
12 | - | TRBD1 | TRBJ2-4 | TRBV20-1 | SARGTGDPTIQY
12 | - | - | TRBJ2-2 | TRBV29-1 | SVGGHPNTGELF
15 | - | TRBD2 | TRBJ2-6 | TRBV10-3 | AILRTSGSSGANVLT
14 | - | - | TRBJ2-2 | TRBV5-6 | ASRVWGHPNTGELF
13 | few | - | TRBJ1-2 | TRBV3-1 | ASSPKGGPSDENT
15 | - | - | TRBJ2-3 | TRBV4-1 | ASSQDRLRWGTDTQY
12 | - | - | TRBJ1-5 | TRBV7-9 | ASSSRGPDQPQH
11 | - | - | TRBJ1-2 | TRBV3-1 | ASSHVDNYGYT
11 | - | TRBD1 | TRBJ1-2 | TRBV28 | ASTGQGRYGYT
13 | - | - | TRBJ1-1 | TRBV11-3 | ASSLVWGDDTEAF
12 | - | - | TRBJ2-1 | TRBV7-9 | ASSLLQSIYEQF
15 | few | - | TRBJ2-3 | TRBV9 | ASSGSEVGRGTDTQY
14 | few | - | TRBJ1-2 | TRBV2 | ASSGRGGRGNYGYT
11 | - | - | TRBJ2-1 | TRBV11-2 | ASSPWGSNEQF
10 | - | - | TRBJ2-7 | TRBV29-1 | SVGTASYEQY